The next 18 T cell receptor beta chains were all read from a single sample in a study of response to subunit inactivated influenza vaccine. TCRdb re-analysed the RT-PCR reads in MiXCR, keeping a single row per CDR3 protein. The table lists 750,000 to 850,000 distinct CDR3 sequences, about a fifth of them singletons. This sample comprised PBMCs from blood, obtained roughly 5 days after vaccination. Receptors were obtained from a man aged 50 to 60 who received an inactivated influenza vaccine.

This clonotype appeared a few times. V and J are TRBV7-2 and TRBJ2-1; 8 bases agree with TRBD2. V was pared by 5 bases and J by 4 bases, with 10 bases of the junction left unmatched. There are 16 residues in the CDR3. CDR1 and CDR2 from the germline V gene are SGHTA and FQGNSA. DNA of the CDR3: TGTGCCAGCAGCCCCGGCGGGGGGCCCCTTTACAATGAGCAGTTCTTC. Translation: CASSPGGGPLYNEQFF.

CDR3 nucleotide sequence: TGCAGTGCTAGCGGGACTAGCGGGATCACAGATACGCAGTATTTT. Encoded protein: CSASGTSGITDTQYF. V and J are TRBV20-1 and TRBJ2-3, with 13 nucleotides matching TRBD2. Germline CDR1 and CDR2: DFQATT and SNEGSKA (reference sequence). The length of the CDR3 is 15 residues. The V segment lost 3 bases and the J segment 2 bases; nucleotides outside the gene matches: 2.

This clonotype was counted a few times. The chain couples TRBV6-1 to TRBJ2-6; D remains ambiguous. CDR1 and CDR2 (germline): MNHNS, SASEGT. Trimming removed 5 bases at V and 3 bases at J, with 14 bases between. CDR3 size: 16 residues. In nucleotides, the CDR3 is TGTGCCAGCAGTCTGAGGATGAGCAGTGGGGCCAACGTCCTGACTTTC. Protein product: CASSLRMSSGANVLTF.

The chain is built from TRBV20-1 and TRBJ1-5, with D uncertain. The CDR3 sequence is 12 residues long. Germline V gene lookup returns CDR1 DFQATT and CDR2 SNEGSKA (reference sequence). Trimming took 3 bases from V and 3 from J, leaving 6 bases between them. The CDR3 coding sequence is TGCAGTGCTAGTGCAACCAATCAGCCCCAGCATTTT. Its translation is CSASATNQPQHF.

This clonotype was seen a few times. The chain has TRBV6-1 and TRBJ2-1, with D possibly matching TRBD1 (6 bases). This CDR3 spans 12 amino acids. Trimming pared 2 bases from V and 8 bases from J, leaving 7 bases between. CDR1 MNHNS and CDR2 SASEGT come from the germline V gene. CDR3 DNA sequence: TGTGCCAGCAGTGAATCAGGGGATGAGCAGTTCTTC. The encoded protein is CASSESGDEQFF.

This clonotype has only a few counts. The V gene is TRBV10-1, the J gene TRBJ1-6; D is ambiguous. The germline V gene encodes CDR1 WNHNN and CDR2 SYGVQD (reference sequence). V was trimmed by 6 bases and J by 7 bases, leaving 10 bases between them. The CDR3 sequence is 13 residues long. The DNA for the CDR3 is TGCGCCAGCAGCTCCGGACCAAATTCACCCCTCCACTTT. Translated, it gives CASSSGPNSPLHF.

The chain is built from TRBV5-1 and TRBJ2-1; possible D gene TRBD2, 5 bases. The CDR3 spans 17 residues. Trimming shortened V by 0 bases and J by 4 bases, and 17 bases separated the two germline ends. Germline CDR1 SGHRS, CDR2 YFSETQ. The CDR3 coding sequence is TGCGCCAGCAGCTTGGGGTTCGGCTCCCGGGAATACAATGAGCAGTTCTTC. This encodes CASSLGFGSREYNEQFF.

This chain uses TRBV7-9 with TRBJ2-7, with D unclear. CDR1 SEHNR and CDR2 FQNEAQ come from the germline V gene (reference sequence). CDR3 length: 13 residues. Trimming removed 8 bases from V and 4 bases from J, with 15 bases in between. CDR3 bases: TGTGCCAGCGCTCTTGTCGGTAGATACGAGCAGTACTTC. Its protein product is CASALVGRYEQYF.

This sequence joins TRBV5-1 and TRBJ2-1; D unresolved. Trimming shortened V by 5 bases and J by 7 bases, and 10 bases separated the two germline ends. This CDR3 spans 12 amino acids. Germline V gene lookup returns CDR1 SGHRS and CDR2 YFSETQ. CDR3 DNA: TGCGCCAGCAGGTACAGTCTAAATGAGCAGTTCTTC. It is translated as CASRYSLNEQFF.

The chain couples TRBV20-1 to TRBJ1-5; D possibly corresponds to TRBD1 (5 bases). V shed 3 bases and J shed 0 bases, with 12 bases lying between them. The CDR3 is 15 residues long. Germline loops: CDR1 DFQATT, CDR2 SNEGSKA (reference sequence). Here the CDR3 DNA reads TGCAGTGCTAGCCAGGGTCGGTATAGCAATCAGCCCCAGCATTTT. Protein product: CSASQGRYSNQPQHF.

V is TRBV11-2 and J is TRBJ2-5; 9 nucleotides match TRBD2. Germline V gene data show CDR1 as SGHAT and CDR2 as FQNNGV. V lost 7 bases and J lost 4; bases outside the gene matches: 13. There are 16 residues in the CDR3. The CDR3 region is CASTQGRSGGTETQYF. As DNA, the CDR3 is TGTGCCAGCACTCAGGGAAGAAGCGGGGGGACAGAGACCCAGTACTTC.

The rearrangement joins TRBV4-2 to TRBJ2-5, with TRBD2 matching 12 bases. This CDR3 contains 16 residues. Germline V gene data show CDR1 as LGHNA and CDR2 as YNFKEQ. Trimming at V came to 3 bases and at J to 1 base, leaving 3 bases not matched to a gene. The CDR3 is CASSQATSGGQETQYF. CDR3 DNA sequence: TGTGCCAGCAGCCAGGCGACTAGCGGGGGCCAAGAGACCCAGTACTTC.

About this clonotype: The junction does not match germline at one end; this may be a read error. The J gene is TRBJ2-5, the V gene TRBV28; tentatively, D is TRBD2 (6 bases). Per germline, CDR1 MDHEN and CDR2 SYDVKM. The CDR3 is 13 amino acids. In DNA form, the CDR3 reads TGTGCCAGCAGTCGACTAGTCCAAGAGACCCAGCACTTC. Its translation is CASSRLVQETQHF.

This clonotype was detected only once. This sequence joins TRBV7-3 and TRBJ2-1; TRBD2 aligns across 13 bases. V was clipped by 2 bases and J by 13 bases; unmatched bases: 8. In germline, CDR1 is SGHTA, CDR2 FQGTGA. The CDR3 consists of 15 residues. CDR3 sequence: CASSLGTSGNRYQFF. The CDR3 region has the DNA TGTGCCAGCAGCTTAGGGACTAGCGGGAACCGATACCAGTTCTTC.

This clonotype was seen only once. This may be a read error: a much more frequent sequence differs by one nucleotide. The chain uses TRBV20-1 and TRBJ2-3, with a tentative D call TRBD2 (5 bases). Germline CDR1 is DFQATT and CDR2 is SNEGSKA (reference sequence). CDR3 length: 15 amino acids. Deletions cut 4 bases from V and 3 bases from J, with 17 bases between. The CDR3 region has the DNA TGCAGTGCTACGGAACCTAGCAGTACGACAGATACGCAGTATTTT. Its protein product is CSATEPSSTTDTQYF.

Here the CDR3 reads CASMRFGTNQETQYF. The CDR3 nucleotides read TGTGCCAGCATGCGCTTCGGGACAAACCAAGAGACCCAGTACTTC. The chain is built from TRBV7-9 and TRBJ2-5, with D perhaps matching TRBD1 (6 bases). Germline V gene sequence: CDR1 SEHNR, CDR2 FQNEAQ (reference sequence). This CDR3 region has 15 residues. Between the trimmed V and J ends, which lost 7 bases and 0 bases, there was a span of 15 bases. Filled out from reference TRBV7-9 and TRBJ2-5, the complete variable domain reads DTGVSQNPRHKITKRGQNVTFRCDPISEHNRLYWYRQTLGQGPEFLTYFQNEAQLEKSRLLSDRFSAERPKGSFSTLEIQRTEQGDSAMYLCASMRFGTNQETQYFGPGTRLLVL.

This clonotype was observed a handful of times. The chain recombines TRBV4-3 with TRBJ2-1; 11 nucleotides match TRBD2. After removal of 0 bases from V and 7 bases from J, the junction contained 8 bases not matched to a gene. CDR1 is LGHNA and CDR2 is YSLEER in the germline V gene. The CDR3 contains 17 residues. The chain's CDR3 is CASSQEPLASGRNEQFF. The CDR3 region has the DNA TGCGCCAGCAGCCAAGAGCCCCTGGCTAGCGGGAGGAATGAGCAGTTCTTC.

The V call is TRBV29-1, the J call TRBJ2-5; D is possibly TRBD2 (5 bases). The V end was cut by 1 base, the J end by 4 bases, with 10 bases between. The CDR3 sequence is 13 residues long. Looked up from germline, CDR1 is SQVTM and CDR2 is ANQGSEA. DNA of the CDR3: TGCAGCGTTGAAGGACACGCGGGAGAGACCCAGTACTTC. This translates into CSVEGHAGETQYF.